This TCR beta chain was obtained from a study of T and B cells in COVID-19 patients. TRB rearrangements were amplified by multiplex PCR with BIOMED2 TRB-A/B primers. TCRdb fed the multiplex PCR reads into MiXCR, producing one record per CDR3 protein. The table includes approximately 2,300 distinct CDR3 sequences, about 26% detected once. This clonotype qualifies as large. Blood genomic DNA input for TRB amplification was about 240-550 ng. V was trimmed by 4 bases and J by 0 bases, leaving 10 bases between them. The CDR3 loop spans 15 amino acids. CDR1 and CDR2 (germline): WSHSY, SAAADI. The chain combines TRBV10-2 with TRBJ2-1; weak D call: TRBD1 (6 bases). This clonotype was obtained from a human donor with active COVID-19. The sample was blood. The CDR3, as DNA: TGCGCCAGCAGTGGGGGGCGGAGCTCCTACAATGAGCAGTTCTTC. Protein product: CASSGGRSSYNEQFF.